This TCR beta chain was obtained from a study of T cell repertoires in cytomegalovirus infection. This clonotype was observed a handful of times. Its antigen is not known. Germline trimming cut 0 bases from V and 10 bases from J; bases unmatched to any gene: 11. The CDR3 contains 16 residues. Germline V gene data show CDR1 as SGDLS and CDR2 as YYNGEE. TCRdb reprocessed the reads via MiXCR and lists one record per CDR3 protein. This sample has about 770,000 distinct CDR3 sequences; 25% to 30% occur once, and the top ten carry over 10%. The starting material was cultured CD8+ T cells from PBMCs, obtained from culture after CMV antigen stimulation. V usage is TRBV9 and J usage is TRBJ2-1; 9 bases are shared with TRBD2. This receptor was identified in a human donor in good health (CMV status not recorded). Some clones in this sample may be carry-over from other donors' samples. CDR3 coding DNA: TGTGCCAGCAGCGTAGGAGGGGCGGGGGGGCCTGGGGAGCAGTTCTTC. This gives the protein CASSVGGAGGPGEQFF.